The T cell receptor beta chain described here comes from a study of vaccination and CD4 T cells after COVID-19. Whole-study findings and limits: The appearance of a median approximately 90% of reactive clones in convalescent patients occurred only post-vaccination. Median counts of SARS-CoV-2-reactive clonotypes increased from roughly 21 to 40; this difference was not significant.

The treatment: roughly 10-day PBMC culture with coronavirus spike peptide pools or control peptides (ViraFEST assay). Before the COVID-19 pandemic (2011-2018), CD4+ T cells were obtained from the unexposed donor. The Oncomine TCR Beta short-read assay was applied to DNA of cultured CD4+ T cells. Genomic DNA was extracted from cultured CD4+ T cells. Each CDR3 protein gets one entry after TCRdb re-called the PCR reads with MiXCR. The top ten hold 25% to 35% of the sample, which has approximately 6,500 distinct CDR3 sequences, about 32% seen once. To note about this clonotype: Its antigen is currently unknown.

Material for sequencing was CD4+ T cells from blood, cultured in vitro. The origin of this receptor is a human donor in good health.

This chain's CDR3 is CASSDGTSGHTDTQYF. The CDR3 nucleotides read TGTGCCAGCAGTGACGGGACTAGCGGGCACACAGATACGCAGTATTTT. This chain uses TRBV6-1 with TRBJ2-3, with 12 bases lining up with TRBD2. Trimming removed 3 bases from V and 2 bases from J; junction bases left unmatched: 3. CDR3 size: 16 residues. Germline V gene data show CDR1 as MNHNS and CDR2 as SASEGT.